The TCR beta chain under discussion was sequenced for a study of blood T cells in healthy people across ages. Overall study results and limits: Estimates of total diversity, which came from one million sequenced T cells, were considered to be underestimates.

Germline CDR1 reads MGHRA; CDR2 reads YSYEKL. The CDR3 is 14 residues long. The J segment lost 7 bases and the V segment lost 3 bases, leaving 6 bases of the junction unmatched. Individuals who donated were healthy Caucasians from Russia aged roughly 6 to 100. This clonotype was counted at least ten times. Its antigen remains unknown. For the second PCR, which ran for about 7 to 12 cycles, a sample-barcoded 5' primer and a J-beta primer mix were used. Every single cDNA molecule received a tag from a template-switch adaptor with 12 random nucleotides. From each sample, at least 2.5 million paired-end reads containing CDR3 were obtained. Via MiXCR, TCRdb re-called the 5' RACE reads, giving one row per CDR3 protein. This table has about 1,500,000 distinct CDR3 sequences, 28% appearing once.

The TCR was taken from a woman aged 30 to 39 in good health. The V and J genes are TRBV4-1 and TRBJ2-1; 7 bases line up with TRBD2. The sequenced sample was blood. CDR3 nucleotide sequence: TGCGCCAGCAGCCAGCCCGCCGGGGGGAATGAGCAGTTCTTC. Amino acid sequence: CASSQPAGGNEQFF.